At least ten counts were recorded for the clone carrying this T cell receptor (beta chain). The antigen remains undetermined. The V end lost 5 bases, the J end lost 6 bases, and 9 bases lay between the germline ends. The CDR3 extends over 12 amino acids. In germline, CDR1 is SGHTA, CDR2 FQGNSA. This sample is drawn from a study of T cell repertoires in cytomegalovirus infection. Across the study: Indicated by public TCR beta signatures were CMV infection and matching HLA type. Study findings and constraints: Clonotypes of TCR beta that were HLA-C-restricted and CMV-specific dominated the ex vivo response.

From the reads, TCRdb called clonotypes with MiXCR, one entry per CDR3 protein. Of approximately 500,000 distinct CDR3 sequences listed, about 30% are singletons. The sequencing input was PBMCs. This TCR derives from a human donor in good health (CMV status not recorded). Some clones in this sample may be carry-over from other donors' samples. The V gene is TRBV7-2, the J gene TRBJ2-3; the D gene is possibly TRBD2 (5 bases). CDR3: CASSPIADTQYF. As DNA, the CDR3 is TGTGCCAGCAGCCCCATAGCGGATACGCAGTATTTT.